This T cell receptor (beta chain) was sequenced in a study of blood T cell repertoires in COVID-19. Study in general: Sources were T cells, B-cell-depleted T cells, or PBMCs; the material itself was cDNA or gDNA.

In the original processing: Researchers report that nucleated cell counts were estimated from reference gene primer amplification. Profiled with immunoSEQ multiplex PCR; TCRdb holds only in-frame clones, not every one. V and J calls and clone size come straight from that table; D and trimming were deduced from the DNA. The table records 25,000 to 30,000 clones, roughly 87% of them present only once. This clone showed up just a few times. Germline assignment: CDR1 MGHRA and CDR2 YSYEKL. This CDR3 contains 17 residues. Trimming took 0 bases from V and 5 from J; bases not matched to a gene: 5. The sequence came from a human donor in a cohort sampled during active COVID-19. V and J are TRBV4-1 and TRBJ2-3; 13 bases line up with TRBD2. Sequenced input: peripheral blood. The chain's CDR3 is CASSQDRTSGGIDTQYF. The DNA of the CDR3 is TGCGCCAGCAGCCAAGATCGGACTAGCGGGGGTATAGATACGCAGTATTTT.